The rows below give T cell receptor beta chains drawn from one sample of a study of T cell responses to AZD1222 COVID-19 vaccine. Sequencing used immunoSEQ multiplex PCR; TCRdb keeps in-frame clones, though not all of them. The table lists approximately 110,000 clones, about 92% of them singletons, with about 8% in the top ten. The sample here was peripheral blood, taken 28 days after the second AZD1222 dose. The receptors originated from an adult who received the AZD1222 COVID-19 vaccine. Both conserved end residues are part of each CDR3. A D gene is named only where the DNA matches it firmly. Not every row has a clone size; where given, it reads once, few, many or a size class.

size | J | V | D | DNA | CDR3
NA | TRBJ1-1 | TRBV11-3 | NA | TGTGCCAGCAGCCCCTCCGGGTTTTTGAACACTGAAGCTTTCTTT | CASSPSGFLNTEAFF
NA | TRBJ2-3 | TRBV12-3/TRBV12-4 | TRBD2 | TGTGCCGCAGGACGGGAGGGCACAGATACGCAGTATTTT | CAAGREGTDTQYF
NA | TRBJ1-1 | TRBV3-1/TRBV3-2 | TRBD1 | TGTGCCAGCAGCCAAGGAACAGGGGGCGCAGGACGAGCTTTCTTT | CASSQGTGGAGRAFF
NA | TRBJ1-1 | TRBV28 | NA | TGTGCCAGCAGTTTGCAGGGCGGGACCGCAATGAACACTGAAGCTTTCTTT | CASSLQGGTAMNTEAFF
once | TRBJ2-2 | TRBV25-1 | NA | TGTGCCAGCAGTGGCTCAGGGGGGCGGTTATTCACCGGGGAGCTGTTTTTT | CASSGSGGRLFTGELFF
NA | TRBJ2-6 | TRBV18 | NA | TGTGCCAGCTCACGGGACTCCCCTTCTGGGGCCAACGTCCTGACTTTC | CASSRDSPSGANVLTF
NA | TRBJ1-4 | TRBV5-1 | TRBD1 | TGCGCCAGCAGCTTGGAGGGGGCGACTAATGAAAAACTGTTTTTT | CASSLEGATNEKLFF
NA | TRBJ2-7 | TRBV10-3 | NA | TGTGCCATCAGTGATTCGAGGAGTCGGTACGAGCAGTACTTC | CAISDSRSRYEQYF
NA | TRBJ1-1 | TRBV10-3 | TRBD1 | TGTGCCATCTCGACAGGGGGCTTGGCTGAAGCTTTCTTT | CAISTGGLAEAFF
NA | TRBJ1-5 | TRBV6-2/TRBV6-3 | NA | TGTGCCAGCAGTTCTGGCAACCAGCTACAGCCCCAGCATTTT | CASSSGNQLQPQHF
NA | TRBJ1-6 | TRBV6-1 | NA | TGTGCCAGCAGTGAAGGGGGGGCGAAATCACCCCTCCACTTT | CASSEGGAKSPLHF
NA | TRBJ1-2 | TRBV25-1 | NA | TGTGCCAGCAGGGACTCGGGAGGTAGCGGCTATGGCTACACCTTC | CASRDSGGSGYGYTF
once | TRBJ2-5 | TRBV19 | TRBD1 | TGTGCCAGTAGGAGCAGGGGGCGCGCAGAGACCCAGTACTTC | CASRSRGRAETQYF
NA | TRBJ1-5 | TRBV6-5 | NA | TGTGCCAGCTCCCGTGGGGATCAGCCCCAGCATTTT | CASSRGDQPQHF
NA | TRBJ2-3 | TRBV18 | NA | TGTGCCAGCTCACCGGGGACGGGCACAGATACGCAGTATTTT | CASSPGTGTDTQYF
NA | TRBJ2-7 | TRBV6-7 | NA | TGTGCCAGCAGTTCCTCGAGGAGGGCCGTCTCCTACGAGCAGTACTTC | CASSSSRRAVSYEQYF
NA | TRBJ1-1 | TRBV2 | NA | TGTGCCAGCATCCAGGAGATGAACACTGAAGCTTTCTTT | CASIQEMNTEAFF
NA | TRBJ1-3 | TRBV7-8 | NA | TGTGCCAGCAGCTTGATGAACACCATATATTTT | CASSLMNTIYF
NA | TRBJ2-7 | TRBV5-1 | NA | TGCGCCAGCAGGACCCAGGGGAGCTCCTACGAGCAGTACTTC | CASRTQGSSYEQYF
NA | TRBJ2-3 | TRBV3-1/TRBV3-2 | NA | TGTGCCAGCAGCCAATTTTCATACACAGATACGCAGTATTTT | CASSQFSYTDTQYF
NA | TRBJ2-6 | TRBV5-4 | TRBD1 | TGTGCCAGCAGCCCAGGACAGGGGAGGACTGGGGCCAACGTCCTGACTTTC | CASSPGQGRTGANVLTF
NA | TRBJ1-6 | TRBV28 | TRBD1 | TGTGCCAGCAGGGCCGGGACAGGGAGCTCCTATAATTCACCCCTCCACTTT | CASRAGTGSSYNSPLHF
NA | TRBJ1-2 | TRBV19 | TRBD1 | TGTGCCAGTAGTTGGACAGGGGTTGCTGGCTACACCTTC | CASSWTGVAGYTF
NA | TRBJ2-1 | TRBV7-2 | TRBD2 | TGTGCCAGCAGCTTCTTAGGATTTAGCGGGAGCTCCTACAATGAGCAGTTCTTC | CASSFLGFSGSSYNEQFF
NA | TRBJ2-3 | TRBV5-1 | TRBD2 | TGCGCCAGCAGCTTGGAAATTCTAGCGGGGGGTATAGATACGCAGTATTTT | CASSLEILAGGIDTQYF
once | TRBJ2-1 | TRBV7-7 | NA | TGTGCTAGCAGCCTTACACAGACCACCAACAATGAGCAGTTCTTC | CASSLTQTTNNEQFF
NA | TRBJ1-3 | TRBV10-3 | NA | TGTGCCACCCTTCCACCAGGGATGGGAAACACCATATATTTT | CATLPPGMGNTIYF
NA | TRBJ2-2 | TRBV3-1/TRBV3-2 | NA | TGTGCCAGCAGTCCTCCGGGACGGCCCGACTTCGGGGAGCTGTTTTTT | CASSPPGRPDFGELFF
once | TRBJ1-2 | TRBV29-1 | NA | TGCAGCGTTCGGGTCGGGCAGAGGGATGGCTACACCTTC | CSVRVGQRDGYTF
many | TRBJ1-2 | TRBV4-1 | NA | TGCGCCAGCAGCCAAGGCGGCACGGGGCTAGAAGGCTACACCTTC | CASSQGGTGLEGYTF
NA | TRBJ2-7 | TRBV10-1 | NA | TGCGCCAGCAGTGAGTCCGGGGGAGAGCAGTACTTC | CASSESGGEQYF
NA | TRBJ2-7 | TRBV19 | NA | TGTGCCAGTAGTATTGGGGGCTCCTACGAGCAGTACTTC | CASSIGGSYEQYF
NA | TRBJ1-6 | TRBV7-9 | TRBD1 | TGTGCCAGCAGGTTGACAGGGGGAGGTAATTCACCCCTCCACTTT | CASRLTGGGNSPLHF
NA | TRBJ2-1 | TRBV28 | TRBD2 | TGTGCCAGCAGTTTTCGGGTAGCGGGAGGGCCTAATGAGCAGTTCTTC | CASSFRVAGGPNEQFF
NA | TRBJ1-5 | TRBV9 | NA | TGTGCCAGCAGCGGGACCACTAGCAATCAGCCCCAGCATTTT | CASSGTTSNQPQHF
once | TRBJ2-1 | TRBV7-8 | NA | TGTGCCAGCAGCTTAACTACGAGGGGGGGACGCTATGAGCAGTTCTTC | CASSLTTRGGRYEQFF
NA | TRBJ1-3 | TRBV6-5 | NA | TGTGCCAGCATCAGGGGTGCTGGAAACACCATATATTTT | CASIRGAGNTIYF
NA | TRBJ1-5 | TRBV12-3/TRBV12-4 | NA | TGTGCCAGCAGTTTGGCTGACAATCAGCCCCAGCATTTT | CASSLADNQPQHF
few | TRBJ1-5 | TRBV10-2 | NA | TGCGCCAGCAGTGAGTCCCCAGGGAATAGCAATCAGCCCCAGCATTTT | CASSESPGNSNQPQHF
NA | TRBJ2-7 | TRBV5-1 | TRBD2 | TGCGCCAGCAGCATTGGACTAGCGGGCGAGCAGTACTTC | CASSIGLAGEQYF
NA | TRBJ2-7 | TRBV14 | NA | TGTGCCAGCAGCCATTGGGACGGCTCCTACGAGCAGTACTTC | CASSHWDGSYEQYF
NA | TRBJ1-1 | TRBV7-8 | TRBD1 | TGTGCCAGCAGCTTAAGGGACAGGGGGCCGGGGAACACTGAAGCTTTCTTT | CASSLRDRGPGNTEAFF
NA | TRBJ2-1 | TRBV5-1 | TRBD2 | TGCGCCAGCAGCCAGGGACTAGTCCCTCTCGATGAGCAGTTCTTC | CASSQGLVPLDEQFF
NA | TRBJ2-1 | TRBV10-3 | NA | TGTGCCATCAGTGAGTCGCAGGGCCCCTACAATGAGCAGTTCTTC | CAISESQGPYNEQFF